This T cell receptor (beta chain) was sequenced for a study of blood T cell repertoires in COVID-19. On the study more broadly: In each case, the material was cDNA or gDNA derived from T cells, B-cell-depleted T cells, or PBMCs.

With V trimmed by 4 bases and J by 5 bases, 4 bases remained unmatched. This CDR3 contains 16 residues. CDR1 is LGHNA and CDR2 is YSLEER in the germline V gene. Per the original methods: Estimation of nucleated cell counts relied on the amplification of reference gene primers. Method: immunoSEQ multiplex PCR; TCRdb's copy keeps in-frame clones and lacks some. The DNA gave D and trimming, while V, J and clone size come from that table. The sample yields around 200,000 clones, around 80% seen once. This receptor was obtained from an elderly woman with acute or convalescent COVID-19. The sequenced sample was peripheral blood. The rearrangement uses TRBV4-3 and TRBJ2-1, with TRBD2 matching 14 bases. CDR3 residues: CASSRGLAGENNEQFF. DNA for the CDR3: TGCGCCAGCAGCCGGGGACTAGCGGGGGAAAACAATGAGCAGTTCTTC.